These 6 T cell receptor beta chains were sequenced from one sample in a study of blood T cell repertoires in COVID-19. Some clones are missing from TCRdb's copy, which holds only in-frame ones; the method was immunoSEQ multiplex PCR. The profile shows roughly 16,000 clones, roughly 81% of them singletons. Source material: peripheral blood. The receptors were gathered from a man between 60 and 75 years old with acute or convalescent COVID-19.

This rearrangement joins TRBV7-2 to TRBJ2-2; tentatively, D is TRBD2 (5 bases). Trimming removed 1 base at V and 6 bases at J, with 6 bases between. The CDR3 is 13 residues long. Germline assignment: CDR1 SGHTA and CDR2 FQGNSA. CDR3 DNA sequence: TGTGCCAGCAGCTTAGGCGGGTCCGGGGAGCTGTTTTTT. This gives the protein CASSLGGSGELFF.

J is TRBJ1-2 and V is TRBV5-1; 9 bases agree with TRBD1. V was clipped by 5 bases and J by 8 bases; unmatched bases: 7. Per germline, CDR1 SGHRS and CDR2 YFSETQ. This CDR3 region has 13 residues. CDR3 region: CASSWTGDGGYTF. CDR3 sequence (DNA): TGCGCCAGCAGTTGGACAGGGGACGGCGGCTACACCTTC.

V gene TRBV5-1 combines with J gene TRBJ2-1; no clear D gene. The CDR3 has 14 residues. Germline CDR1 reads SGHRS; CDR2 reads YFSETQ. Trimming shortened V by 7 bases and J by 0 bases, and 11 bases separated the two germline ends. Written as DNA, the CDR3 is TGCGCCAGCGGGCCAAGTCCCTCCTACAATGAGCAGTTCTTC. Translation gives CASGPSPSYNEQFF.

The CDR3 spells CASSLLSGEGHGYTF. The CDR3 coding sequence is TGCGCCAGCAGCTTGCTTTCGGGAGAGGGACATGGCTACACCTTC. This chain links TRBV5-1 with TRBJ1-2; D is possibly TRBD1 (5 bases). The CDR3 has 15 amino acids. Germline V gene lookup returns CDR1 SGHRS and CDR2 YFSETQ. The V and J ends lost 1 base and 6 bases respectively, with 16 bases between them.

The rearrangement uses TRBV27 and TRBJ1-2; TRBD1 might be the D (5 bases). This CDR3 has 15 residues. CDR1 and CDR2 from the germline V gene are MNHEY and SMNVEV (reference sequence). V lost 6 bases and J lost 3, with 17 bases in between. CDR3 in DNA: TGTGCCAGCAGCCTAACAGGTCGGGTCCACTATGGCTACACCTTC. Protein: CASSLTGRVHYGYTF.

The V and J genes are TRBV28 and TRBJ1-4; D possibly corresponds to TRBD1 (5 bases). The germline V and J ends were trimmed by 6 bases and 7 bases, with 15 bases remaining between them. This CDR3 spans 14 amino acids. Germline CDR1 MDHEN, CDR2 SYDVKM. CDR3 loop: CASSPDGGGEKLFF. In DNA form, the CDR3 reads TGTGCCAGCAGCCCGGACGGGGGAGGTGAAAAACTGTTTTTT. The full variable domain, its missing parts supplied by reference TRBV28 and TRBJ1-4, is DVKVTQSSRYLVKRTGEKVFLECVQDMDHENMFWYRQDPGLGLRLIYFSYDVKMKEKGDIPEGYSVSREKKERFSLILESASTNQTSMYLCASSPDGGGEKLFFGSGTQLSVL.